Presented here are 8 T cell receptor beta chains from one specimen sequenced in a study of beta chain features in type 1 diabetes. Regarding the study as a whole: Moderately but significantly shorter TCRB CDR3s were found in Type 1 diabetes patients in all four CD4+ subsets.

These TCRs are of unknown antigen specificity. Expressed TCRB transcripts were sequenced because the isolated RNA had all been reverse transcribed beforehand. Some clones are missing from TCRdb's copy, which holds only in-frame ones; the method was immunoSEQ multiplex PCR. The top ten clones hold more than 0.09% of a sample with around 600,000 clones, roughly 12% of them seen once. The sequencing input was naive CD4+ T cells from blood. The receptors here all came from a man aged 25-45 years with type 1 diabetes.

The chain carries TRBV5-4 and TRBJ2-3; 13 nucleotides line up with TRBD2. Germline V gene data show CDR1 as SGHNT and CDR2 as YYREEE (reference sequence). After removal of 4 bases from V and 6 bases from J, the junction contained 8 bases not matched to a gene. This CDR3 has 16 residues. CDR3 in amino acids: CASSPGLAGAGDTQYF. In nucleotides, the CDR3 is TGTGCCAGCAGCCCCGGACTAGCGGGGGCGGGGGATACGCAGTATTTT.

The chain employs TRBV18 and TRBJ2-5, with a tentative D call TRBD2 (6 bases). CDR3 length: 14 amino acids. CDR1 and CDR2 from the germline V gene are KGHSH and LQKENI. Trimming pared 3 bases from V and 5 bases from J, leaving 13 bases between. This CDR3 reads CASSPSPGGETQYF. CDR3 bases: TGTGCCAGCTCACCTAGCCCAGGAGGGGAGACCCAGTACTTC.

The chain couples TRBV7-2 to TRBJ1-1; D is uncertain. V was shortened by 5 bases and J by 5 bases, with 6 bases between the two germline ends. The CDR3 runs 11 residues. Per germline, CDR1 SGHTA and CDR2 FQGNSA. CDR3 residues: CASSRRTEAFF. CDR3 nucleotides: TGTGCCAGCAGCCGGAGAACTGAAGCTTTCTTT.

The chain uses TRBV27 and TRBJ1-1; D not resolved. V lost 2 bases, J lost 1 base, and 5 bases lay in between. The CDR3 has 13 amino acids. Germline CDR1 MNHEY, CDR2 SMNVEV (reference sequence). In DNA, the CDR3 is TGTGCCAGCAGTTTAAGGTCGAACACTGAAGCTTTCTTT. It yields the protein CASSLRSNTEAFF.

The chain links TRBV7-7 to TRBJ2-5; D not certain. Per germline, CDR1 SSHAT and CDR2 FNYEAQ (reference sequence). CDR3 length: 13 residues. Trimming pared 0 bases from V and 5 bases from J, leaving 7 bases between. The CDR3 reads CASSLAGVETQYF. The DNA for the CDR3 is TGTGCCAGCAGCTTAGCTGGGGTGGAGACCCAGTACTTC.

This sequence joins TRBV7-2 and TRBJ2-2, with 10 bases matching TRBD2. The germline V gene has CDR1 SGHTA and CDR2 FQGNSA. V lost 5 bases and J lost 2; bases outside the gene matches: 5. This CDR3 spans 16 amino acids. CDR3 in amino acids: CASSPAGGINTGELFF. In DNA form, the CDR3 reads TGTGCCAGCAGCCCAGCGGGGGGGATCAACACCGGGGAGCTGTTTTTT.

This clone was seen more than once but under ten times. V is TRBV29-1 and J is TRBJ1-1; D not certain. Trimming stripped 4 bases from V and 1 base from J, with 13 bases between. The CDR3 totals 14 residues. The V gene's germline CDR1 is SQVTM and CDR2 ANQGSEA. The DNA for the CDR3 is TGCAGCGTTGTCCGGCAGCTATCGAACACTGAAGCTTTCTTT. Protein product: CSVVRQLSNTEAFF. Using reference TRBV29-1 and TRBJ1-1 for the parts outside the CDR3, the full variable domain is SAVISQKPSRDICQRGTSLTIQCQVDSQVTMMFWYRQQPGQSLTLIATANQGSEATYESGFVIDKFPISRPNLTFSTLTVSNMSPEDSSIYLCSVVRQLSNTEAFFGQGTRLTVV.

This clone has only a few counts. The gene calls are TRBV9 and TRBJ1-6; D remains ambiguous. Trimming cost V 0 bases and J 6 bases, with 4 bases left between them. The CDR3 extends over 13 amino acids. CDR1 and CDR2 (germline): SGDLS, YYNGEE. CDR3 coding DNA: TGTGCCAGCAGCGTAGGGAGTAATTCACCCCTCCACTTT. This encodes CASSVGSNSPLHF.